This T cell receptor (beta chain) was recorded in a study of shared clonotypes between healthy human individuals. The data were produced by immunoSEQ multiplex PCR, yet TCRdb's version contains in-frame clones alone and is incomplete. The profile shows more than 2,000,000 clones, over 85% of them singletons. V was trimmed by 1 base and J by 0 bases, leaving 6 bases between them. The V gene's germline CDR1 is MNHNY and CDR2 SVGAGI (reference sequence). This CDR3 comprises 15 residues. The sample comprised naive CD4+ T cells from PBMCs. Subset of the sample: CD45RA+ positively selected. The chain recombines TRBV6-6 with TRBJ2-2, with D unclear. This sequence was found in a man between 18 and 35 years old in good health. Some clones in this sample may be carry-over from other donors' samples. For the CDR3, the DNA is TGTGCCAGCAGTTACTGGGCGTCGAACACCGGGGAGCTGTTTTTT. Translation: CASSYWASNTGELFF.